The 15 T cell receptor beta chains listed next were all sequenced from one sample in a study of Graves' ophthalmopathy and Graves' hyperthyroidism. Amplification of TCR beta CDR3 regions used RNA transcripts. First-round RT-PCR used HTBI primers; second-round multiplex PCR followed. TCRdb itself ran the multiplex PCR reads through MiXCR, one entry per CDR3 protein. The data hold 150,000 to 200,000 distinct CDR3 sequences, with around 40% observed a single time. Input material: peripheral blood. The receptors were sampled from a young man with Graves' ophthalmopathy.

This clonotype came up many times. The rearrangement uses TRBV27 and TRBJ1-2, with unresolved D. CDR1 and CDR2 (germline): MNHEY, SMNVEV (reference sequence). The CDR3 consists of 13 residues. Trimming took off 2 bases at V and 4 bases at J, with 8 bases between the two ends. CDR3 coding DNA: TGTGCCAGCAGTTTAAACCCTACCTATGGCTACACCTTC. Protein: CASSLNPTYGYTF.

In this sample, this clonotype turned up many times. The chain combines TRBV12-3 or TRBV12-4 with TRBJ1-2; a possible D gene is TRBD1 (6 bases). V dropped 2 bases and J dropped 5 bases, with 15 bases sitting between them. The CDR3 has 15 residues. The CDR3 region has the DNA TGTGCCAGCAGTTTATGGGCGGACAGAGGGTATGGCTACACCTTC. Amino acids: CASSLWADRGYGYTF.

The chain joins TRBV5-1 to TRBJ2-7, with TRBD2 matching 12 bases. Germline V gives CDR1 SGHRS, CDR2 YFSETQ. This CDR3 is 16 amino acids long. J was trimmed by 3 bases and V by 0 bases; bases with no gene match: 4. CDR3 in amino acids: CASSLEGLAGGYEQYF. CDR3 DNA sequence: TGCGCCAGCAGCTTGGAGGGACTAGCGGGTGGCTACGAGCAGTACTTC.

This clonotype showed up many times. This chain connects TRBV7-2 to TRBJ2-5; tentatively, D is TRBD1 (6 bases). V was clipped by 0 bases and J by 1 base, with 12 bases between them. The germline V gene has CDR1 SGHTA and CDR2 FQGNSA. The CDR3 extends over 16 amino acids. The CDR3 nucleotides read TGTGCCAGCAGCTTAGCGCTTCAGGGGAGCCAAGAGACCCAGTACTTC. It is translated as CASSLALQGSQETQYF.

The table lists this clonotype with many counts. CDR3 nucleotide sequence: TGTGCCAGCAGCCGACTAGGACCCTTGGGTTTGGAGACCCAGTACTTC. As protein: CASSRLGPLGLETQYF. The chain employs TRBV12-3 or TRBV12-4 and TRBJ2-5, with a possible D match to TRBD2 (6 bases). The V gene lost 6 bases and the J gene lost 5 bases, with 22 bases spanning the gap. CDR3 size: 16 residues.

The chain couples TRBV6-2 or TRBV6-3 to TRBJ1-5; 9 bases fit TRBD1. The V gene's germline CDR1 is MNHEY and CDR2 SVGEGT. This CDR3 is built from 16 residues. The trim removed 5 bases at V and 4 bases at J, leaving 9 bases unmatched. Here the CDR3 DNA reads TGTGCCAGCAGTCCCCCGGGACAGGGAAGTAATCAGCCCCAGCATTTT. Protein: CASSPPGQGSNQPQHF.

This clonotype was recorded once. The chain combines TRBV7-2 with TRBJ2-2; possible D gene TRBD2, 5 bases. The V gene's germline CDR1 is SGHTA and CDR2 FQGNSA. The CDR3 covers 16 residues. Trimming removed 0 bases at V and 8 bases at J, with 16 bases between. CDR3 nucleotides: TGTGCCAGCAGCTTAGCCACCCAAGTGGGAGTGGGGGAGCTGTTTTTT. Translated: CASSLATQVGVGELFF. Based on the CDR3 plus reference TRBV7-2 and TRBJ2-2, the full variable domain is GAGVSQSPSNKVTEKGKDVELRCDPISGHTALYWYRQSLGQGLEFLIYFQGNSAPDKSGLPSDRFSAERTGGSVSTLTIQRTQQEDSAVYLCASSLATQVGVGELFFGEGSRLTVL.

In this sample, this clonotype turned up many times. CDR3 DNA: TGTGCCAGTCACAGGGGGCGGGTCACCGGGGAGCTGTTTTTT. It specifies CASHRGRVTGELFF. V usage is TRBV7-2 and J usage is TRBJ2-2; TRBD1 matches at 9 bases. V trimming: 9 bases; J trimming: 4 bases; junction bases outside the gene matches: 6. This CDR3 has 14 amino acids. Germline V gives CDR1 SGHTA, CDR2 FQGNSA. Combining the CDR3 with reference TRBV7-2 and TRBJ2-2 gives the whole variable domain GAGVSQSPSNKVTEKGKDVELRCDPISGHTALYWYRQSLGQGLEFLIYFQGNSAPDKSGLPSDRFSAERTGGSVSTLTIQRTQQEDSAVYLCASHRGRVTGELFFGEGSRLTVL.

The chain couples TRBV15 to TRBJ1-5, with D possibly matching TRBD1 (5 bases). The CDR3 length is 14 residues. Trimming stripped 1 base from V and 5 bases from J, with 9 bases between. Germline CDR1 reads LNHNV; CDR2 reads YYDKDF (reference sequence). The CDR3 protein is CATSRGPGDQPQHF. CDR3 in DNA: TGTGCCACCAGCAGAGGGCCGGGGGATCAGCCCCAGCATTTT.

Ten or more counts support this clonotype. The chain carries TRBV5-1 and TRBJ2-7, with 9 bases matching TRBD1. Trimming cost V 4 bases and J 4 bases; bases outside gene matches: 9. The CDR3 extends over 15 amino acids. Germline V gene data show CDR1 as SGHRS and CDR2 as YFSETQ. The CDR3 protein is CASSRAWTGEYEQYF. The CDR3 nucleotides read TGCGCCAGCAGCCGAGCCTGGACAGGGGAATACGAGCAGTACTTC.

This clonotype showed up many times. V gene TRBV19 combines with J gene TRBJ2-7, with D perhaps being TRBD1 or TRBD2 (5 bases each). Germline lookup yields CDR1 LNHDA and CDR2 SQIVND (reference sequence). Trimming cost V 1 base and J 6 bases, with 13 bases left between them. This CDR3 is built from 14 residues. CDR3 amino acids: CASSIGMGTLEQYF. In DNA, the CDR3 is TGTGCCAGTAGTATAGGGATGGGGACCCTCGAGCAGTACTTC.

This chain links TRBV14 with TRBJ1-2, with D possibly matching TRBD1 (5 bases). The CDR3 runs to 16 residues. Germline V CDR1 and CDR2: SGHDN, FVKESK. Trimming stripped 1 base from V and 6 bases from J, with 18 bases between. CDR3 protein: CASSQVTSRGDDGYTF. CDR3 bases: TGTGCCAGCAGCCAAGTTACCTCCCGAGGGGACGATGGCTACACCTTC.

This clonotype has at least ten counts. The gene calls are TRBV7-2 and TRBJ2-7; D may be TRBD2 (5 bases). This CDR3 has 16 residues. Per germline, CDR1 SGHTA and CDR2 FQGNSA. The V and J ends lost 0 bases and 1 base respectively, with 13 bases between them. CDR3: CASSLASGWGSYEQYF. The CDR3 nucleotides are TGTGCCAGCAGCTTAGCTTCGGGGTGGGGATCCTACGAGCAGTACTTC.

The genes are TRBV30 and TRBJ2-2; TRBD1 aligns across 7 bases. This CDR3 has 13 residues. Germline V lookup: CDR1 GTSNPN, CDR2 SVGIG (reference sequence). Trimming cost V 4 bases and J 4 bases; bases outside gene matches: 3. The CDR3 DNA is TGTGCCTGGACTCGGGACAGCACCGGGGAGCTGTTTTTT. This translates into CAWTRDSTGELFF.

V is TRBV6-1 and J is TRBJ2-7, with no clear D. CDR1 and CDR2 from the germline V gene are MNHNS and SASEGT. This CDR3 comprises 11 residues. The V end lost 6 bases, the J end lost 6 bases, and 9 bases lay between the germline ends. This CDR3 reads CASRSGREQYF. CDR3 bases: TGTGCCAGCAGGTCTGGGCGCGAGCAGTACTTC.